This T cell receptor (beta chain) was recorded in a study of T cell responses to AZD1222 COVID-19 vaccine. Profiling relied on immunoSEQ multiplex PCR, and the TCRdb table lists in-frame clones only, not all of them. The sample carries 54,000 or so clones, 80% recorded once. Germline V lookup: CDR1 SGHTA, CDR2 FQGNSA. The V gene lost 1 base and the J gene lost 3 bases, with 7 bases spanning the gap. The CDR3 loop spans 14 amino acids. The sequence was collected from an adult who received the AZD1222 COVID-19 vaccine. The sequencing used peripheral blood, collected 28 days after the second AZD1222 dose. The V and J genes are TRBV7-2 and TRBJ1-5, with D hard to call. Here the CDR3 DNA reads TGTGCCAGCAGCTTAGAGGGCTACAATCAGCCCCAGCATTTT. Translated, it gives CASSLEGYNQPQHF.